These 20 T cell receptor beta chains were sequenced from one sample in a study of graft-versus-host responses after intestinal transplantation. Antigen specificity for these receptors is unknown. Profiling relied on immunoSEQ multiplex PCR, and the TCRdb table lists in-frame clones only, not all of them. The data hold about 88,000 clones, with over 90% observed a single time. The sequencing used unstimulated CD4+ T cells sorted from spleen or lymph node cells, collected before transplant. These TCRs come from a human donor who was the organ donor for an intestinal transplant.

This clone was seen a single time. V gene TRBV7-3 combines with J gene TRBJ2-2; TRBD1 might be the D (5 bases). The CDR3 loop spans 15 amino acids. Trimming cost V 4 bases and J 5 bases, with 14 bases left between them. Germline loops: CDR1 SGHTA, CDR2 FQGTGA. CDR3 residues: CASSSPSRGTGELFF. In DNA form, the CDR3 reads TGTGCCAGCAGCTCCCCGTCTAGGGGAACCGGGGAGCTGTTTTTT.

This chain uses TRBV28 with TRBJ2-7; TRBD2 is a possible D gene (7 bases). V was pared by 4 bases and J by 5 bases, with 24 bases between. The germline gives CDR1 MDHEN, CDR2 SYDVKM. The CDR3 sequence is 17 residues long. CDR3 in DNA: TGTGCCAGCAGTTCCCTTATAGGGGGGGAATTTGGCGACGAGCAGTACTTC. Translation: CASSSLIGGEFGDEQYF.

V gene TRBV11-2 combines with J gene TRBJ2-6; no clear D gene. Trimming took 1 base from V and 4 from J, leaving 14 bases between them. This CDR3 has 17 residues. Germline-derived CDR1 and CDR2 are SGHAT and FQNNGV. The CDR3 region is CASSLGRSLLGANVLTF. The CDR3 DNA is TGTGCCAGCAGCTTAGGACGGAGCTTGCTGGGGGCCAACGTCCTGACTTTC. Full variable domain (remainder filled in from reference TRBV11-2 and TRBJ2-6): EAGVAQSPRYKIIEKRQSVAFWCNPISGHATLYWYQQILGQGPKLLIQFQNNGVVDDSQLPKDRFSAERLKGVDSTLKIQPAKLEDSAVYLCASSLGRSLLGANVLTFGAGSRLTVL.

The rearrangement uses TRBV7-6 and TRBJ2-1; TRBD1 or TRBD2 may be the D gene (5 bases each). The CDR3 length is 16 residues. Germline V gives CDR1 SGHVS, CDR2 FNYEAQ. V was clipped by 2 bases and J by 9 bases, with 20 bases between them. The CDR3 DNA follows: TGTGCCAGCAGCTTAACTCAGGGAGCCATAACAATTGAGCAGTTCTTC. Translation gives CASSLTQGAITIEQFF.

For this clone: One junction end does not reproduce the germline sequence, and a read error may be involved. The sample holds other DNA sequences that translate to the same CDR3. The V gene is TRBV5-1, the J gene TRBJ1-1, with D unclear. This CDR3 comprises 12 residues. Germline V gives CDR1 SGHRS, CDR2 YFSETQ. In DNA, the CDR3 is TGCGCCAGCAGCTACCGTAGTACTGAAGCCTTCTTT. Its protein is CASSYRSTEAFF. The variable domain in full, with the rest retrieved from reference TRBV5-1 and TRBJ1-1, is KAGVTQTPRYLIKTRGQQVTLSCSPISGHRSVSWYQQTPGQGLQFLFEYFSETQRNKGNFPGRFSGRQFSNSRSEMNVSTLELGDSALYLCASSYRSTEAFFGQGTRLTVV.

V usage is TRBV7-8 and J usage is TRBJ1-5; no clear D gene. The V gene's germline CDR1 is SGHVS and CDR2 FQNEAQ. Trimming took off 2 bases at V and 6 bases at J, with 14 bases between the two ends. The CDR3 runs to 15 residues. In DNA form, the CDR3 reads TGTGCCAGCAGCTTACTCCTAAGTGGTAGTCAGCCCCAGCATTTT. Protein sequence: CASSLLLSGSQPQHF. Based on the CDR3 plus reference TRBV7-8 and TRBJ1-5, the full variable domain is GAGVSQSPRYKVAKRGQDVALRCDPISGHVSLFWYQQALGQGPEFLTYFQNEAQLDKSGLPSDRFFAERPEGSVSTLKIQRTQQEDSAVYLCASSLLLSGSQPQHFGDGTRLSIL.

CDR3 protein: CASSLEARADTQYF. CDR3 DNA: TGTGCCAGCAGCTTGGAAGCGAGGGCAGATACGCAGTATTTT. The chain employs TRBV5-4 and TRBJ2-3, with a possible D match to TRBD2 (5 bases). Trimming took 0 bases from V and 4 from J, leaving 9 bases between them. In germline, CDR1 is SGHNT, CDR2 YYREEE (reference sequence). The CDR3 has 14 amino acids.

CDR3 coding DNA: TGTGCCAGAAGCTTTATCGCTAGCGGGGGGGAAGATCCGACCCAGTACTTC. Protein sequence: CARSFIASGGEDPTQYF. This rearrangement joins TRBV5-3 to TRBJ2-5; TRBD2 matches 12 bases. TRBV5-3 is marked as an open reading frame, function uncertain. The J segment lost 7 bases and the V segment lost 2 bases, leaving 12 bases of the junction unmatched. The CDR3 is made up of 17 amino acids.

The chain uses TRBV7-9 and TRBJ1-1; D gene ambiguous. CDR3 length: 12 residues. Germline values: CDR1 SEHNR, CDR2 FQNEAQ (reference sequence). V lost 4 bases to trimming and J lost 6 bases, with 9 bases between them. CDR3 protein: CASSSPPAEAFF. The CDR3, as DNA: TGTGCCAGCAGCTCCCCCCCCGCTGAAGCTTTCTTT.

The genes are TRBV4-3 and TRBJ2-1; D gene uncertain. The CDR3 consists of 14 residues. Germline loops: CDR1 LGHNA, CDR2 YSLEER. The germline V and J ends were trimmed by 1 base and 15 bases, with 19 bases remaining between them. The chain's CDR3 is CASSQGEPDGWRFF. The CDR3 DNA follows: TGCGCCAGCAGCCAAGGCGAACCTGACGGGTGGCGGTTCTTC.

The J gene is TRBJ1-1, the V gene TRBV6-1; 7 nucleotides align to TRBD1. The CDR3 spans 16 residues. The V gene's germline CDR1 is MNHNS and CDR2 SASEGT. The V gene end was trimmed by 1 base and the J gene end by 1 base; junction bases not matched to a gene: 6. CDR3 DNA sequence: TGTGCCAGCAGTGAAGTCTGGACAGGCAAGAACACTGAAGCTTTCTTT. This gives the protein CASSEVWTGKNTEAFF.

V gene TRBV14 combines with J gene TRBJ1-4; D may be TRBD1 (5 bases). Germline CDR1 is SGHDN and CDR2 is FVKESK. This CDR3 is 18 amino acids long. Trimming took 1 base from V and 0 from J, leaving 15 bases between them. The CDR3 nucleotides are TGTGCCAGCAGCCAAGTACCTCTCGGGGACGCAACTAATGAAAAACTGTTTTTT. Its translation: CASSQVPLGDATNEKLFF.

The chain employs TRBV7-3 and TRBJ2-5; 7 bases align to TRBD2. This CDR3 has 14 residues. The germline CDR1 and CDR2 sequences are SGHTA and FQGTGA. V gave up 6 bases and J gave up 2 bases; unmatched junction bases: 6. The CDR3 region is CASRELAHQETQYF. The CDR3, as DNA: TGTGCCAGCAGGGAACTAGCGCATCAAGAGACCCAGTACTTC.

There are a few counts of this clone. The chain joins TRBV6-5 to TRBJ2-1; TRBD2 is a possible D gene (5 bases). The germline V gene encodes CDR1 MNHEY and CDR2 SVGAGI. This CDR3 spans 14 amino acids. The germline V and J ends were trimmed by 5 bases and 5 bases, with 13 bases remaining between them. CDR3 amino acids: CASSTPAGNNEQFF. Written as DNA, the CDR3 is TGTGCCAGCAGTACCCCGGCCGGGAACAATGAGCAGTTCTTC.

This rearrangement joins TRBV6-1 to TRBJ2-5, with D tentatively TRBD2 (6 bases). V shed 4 bases and J shed 4 bases, with 13 bases lying between them. This CDR3 has 14 residues. Germline loops: CDR1 MNHNS, CDR2 SASEGT. CDR3 loop: CASSAGLLRETQYF. CDR3 DNA sequence: TGTGCCAGCAGTGCGGGACTTTTGAGAGAGACCCAGTACTTC.

The chain employs TRBV4-1 and TRBJ2-7; 7 bases are a match to TRBD1. Losses at the gene ends were 2 bases for V and 4 bases for J; bases not matched to a gene: 11. Germline CDR1 and CDR2: MGHRA and YSYEKL. CDR3 size: 16 residues. In DNA, the CDR3 is TGCGCCAGCAGCCAAACGACGGGACAGAGGCCTTACGAGCAGTACTTC. Its protein is CASSQTTGQRPYEQYF.

The gene calls are TRBV18 and TRBJ2-5, with 7 bases fitting TRBD2. Germline-derived CDR1 and CDR2 are KGHSH and LQKENI. The CDR3 runs to 14 residues. V shed 3 bases and J 4 bases; nucleotides not matched to a gene: 5. The CDR3 spells CASSPGGVGETQYF. CDR3 DNA sequence: TGTGCCAGCTCACCGGGGGGGGTCGGAGAGACCCAGTACTTC.

This rearrangement joins TRBV13 to TRBJ2-7; D assignment may be TRBD1 or TRBD2 (5 bases each). The V and J ends lost 3 bases and 6 bases respectively, with 12 bases between them. Germline V lookup: CDR1 PRHDT, CDR2 FYEKMQ (reference sequence). This CDR3 spans 13 amino acids. The CDR3 DNA sequence: TGTGCCAGCAGCTTTCTGTCCGGGGCCGAGCAGTACTTC. Protein product: CASSFLSGAEQYF.

The rearrangement uses TRBV7-6 and TRBJ2-1; possibly TRBD2 for D (6 bases). Trimming left V 1 base short and J 12 bases short, with 10 bases between. Germline V gives CDR1 SGHVS, CDR2 FNYEAQ. The CDR3 consists of 12 residues. Here the CDR3 reads CASSLVGGGQFF. The DNA of the CDR3 is TGTGCCAGCAGCTTAGTCGGGGGTGGGCAGTTCTTC.

J is TRBJ2-4 and V is TRBV7-2; either TRBD1 or TRBD2 may fit D (6 bases each). From germline, CDR1 is SGHTA and CDR2 FQGNSA. V lost 1 base to trimming and J lost 7 bases, with 17 bases between them. There are 16 residues in the CDR3. CDR3: CASSLGGASRGNIQYF. The CDR3 nucleotides are TGTGCCAGCAGCTTAGGGGGGGCATCTCGTGGGAACATTCAGTACTTC. Based on the CDR3 plus reference TRBV7-2 and TRBJ2-4, the full variable domain is GAGVSQSPSNKVTEKGKDVELRCDPISGHTALYWYRQSLGQGLEFLIYFQGNSAPDKSGLPSDRFSAERTGGSVSTLTIQRTQQEDSAVYLCASSLGGASRGNIQYFGAGTRLSVL.